This T cell receptor (beta chain) was recovered during a study of T cells expressing NK-cell markers. Study outcomes and limitations: Whether expanded NKG2C+ T cell clones were HCMV specific stayed uncertain.

From germline, CDR1 is KGHSH and CDR2 LQKENI. The CDR3 has 15 amino acids. On this clonotype: Antigen unknown.

Libraries used 5'RACE template switching adding universal primer site and UMIs. TCRdb reprocessed the 5' RACE reads and reports one entry per CDR3 protein, with no DNA. This listing includes some 600,000 distinct CDR3 sequences. The genes are TRBV18 and TRBJ1-1. This sequence originates from a man aged 18 to 29 in good health. Material for sequencing was blood T cells: a sorted CD56 or NKG2C T cell subset, CD4+ or CD8+ T cells, or bulk PBMC T cells (not recorded which). CDR3: CASCTSGTQTEGAFF.